The T cell receptor beta chain described here comes from a study of T cells in Graves' hyperthyroidism and ophthalmopathy. CDR1 MDHEN and CDR2 SYDVKM come from the germline V gene. The V gene end was trimmed by 7 bases and the J gene end by 2 bases; junction bases not matched to a gene: 7. The CDR3 covers 14 residues. Study-level findings and limits: Among thyroid clonotypes expanded above 0.001, most also appeared in blood.

Authors of the study amplified TCR beta CDR3 regions from RNA transcripts. A set of HTBI primers served as the primers for a first-round RT-PCR of the TCR CDR3. TCRdb itself ran the multiplex PCR reads through MiXCR, one entry per CDR3 protein. The table shows 300,000 to 350,000 distinct CDR3 sequences, with less than 20% occurring only once. Exclusions: uncontrolled infection, other autoimmune disease, pregnancy, lactation. In making diagnoses, clinical symptoms, serum thyroxine and TRAb, thyroid ultrasound and orbital computed tomography were all used. Extraction of PBMCs used about 9.2 ml of fresh peripheral blood. The sample holds many counts of this clonotype. The antigen remains unidentified.

The sample taken for sequencing was blood. The source of this sequence is a woman aged 40 to 55 with Graves' ophthalmopathy. The chain links TRBV28 to TRBJ2-7; 8 bases fit TRBD2. The CDR3 sequence: CASNPPGLAYEQYF. The DNA for the CDR3 is TGTGCCAGCAACCCCCCGGGACTAGCCTACGAGCAGTACTTC.